One sample yielded the 29 T cell receptor beta chains listed below, sequenced in a study of shared clonotypes between healthy human individuals. TCRdb's table, derived via immunoSEQ multiplex PCR, lists solely in-frame clones and lacks some. This sample has over a million clones, with roughly 97% found just once. The sample consisted of naive CD4+ T cells sorted from blood. Subset in this sample: CD45RA+ positively selected. These TCRs come from a man younger than 45 in good health.

This chain links TRBV27 with TRBJ2-5, with TRBD1 identical over 8 bases. The CDR3 totals 13 residues. The germline CDR1 and CDR2 sequences are MNHEY and SMNVEV (reference sequence). Germline trimming cut 6 bases from V and 4 bases from J; bases unmatched to any gene: 4. This CDR3 is CASRPTGVETQYF. CDR3 DNA sequence: TGTGCCAGCAGGCCGACAGGGGTAGAGACCCAGTACTTC.

This chain connects TRBV7-6 to TRBJ2-1, with 12 bases matching TRBD2. Per the germline V gene, CDR1 is SGHVS and CDR2 is FNYEAQ. The CDR3 spans 18 residues. V trimming: 1 base; J trimming: 0 bases; junction bases outside the gene matches: 4. CDR3 nucleotide sequence: TGTGCCAGCAGCTTAGGACTAGCGGGAGAACCCTCCTACAATGAGCAGTTCTTC. As protein: CASSLGLAGEPSYNEQFF.

The genes are TRBV5-1 and TRBJ1-1, with D unclear. The V and J ends lost 2 bases and 1 base respectively, with 9 bases between them. This CDR3 spans 14 amino acids. The germline V gene has CDR1 SGHRS and CDR2 YFSETQ. CDR3 residues: CASSFWSKNTEAFF. The CDR3 coding sequence is TGCGCCAGCAGCTTTTGGAGCAAGAACACTGAAGCTTTCTTT.

The V and J genes are TRBV28 and TRBJ2-5; 7 nucleotides align to TRBD1. CDR3 length: 13 residues. After removal of 5 bases from V and 5 bases from J, the junction contained 5 bases not matched to a gene. Germline-derived CDR1 and CDR2 are MDHEN and SYDVKM. The CDR3 DNA is TGTGCCAGCAGTGAGGGACAGATGGAGACCCAGTACTTC. Amino acids: CASSEGQMETQYF.

V is TRBV19 and J is TRBJ2-7, with 7 bases aligning to TRBD1. J was trimmed by 10 bases and V by 1 base; bases with no gene match: 4. CDR3 length: 12 amino acids. The germline V gene has CDR1 LNHDA and CDR2 SQIVND (reference sequence). The CDR3 region has the DNA TGTGCCAGTAGTATAGCCGGGACAGTTCAGTACTTC. This sequence encodes CASSIAGTVQYF.

The chain employs TRBV7-3 and TRBJ2-7; D is uncertain. V was shortened by 2 bases and J by 0 bases, with 11 bases between the two germline ends. Germline V gene lookup returns CDR1 SGHTA and CDR2 FQGTGA. CDR3 length equals 15 residues. DNA for the CDR3: TGTGCCAGCAGCTTACACACGTCCAGCTCCTACGAGCAGTACTTC. It is translated as CASSLHTSSSYEQYF. The variable domain in full, with the rest retrieved from reference TRBV7-3 and TRBJ2-7, is GAGVSQTPSNKVTEKGKYVELRCDPISGHTALYWYRQSLGQGPEFLIYFQGTGAADDSGLPNDRFFAVRPEGSVSTLKIQRTERGDSAVYLCASSLHTSSSYEQYFGPGTRLTVT.

The rearrangement joins TRBV6-1 to TRBJ2-5; unclear D gene. CDR3 length: 14 residues. Trimming pared 7 bases from V and 1 base from J, leaving 13 bases between. Germline lookup yields CDR1 MNHNS and CDR2 SASEGT. CDR3 sequence: CASTPWRLQETQYF. The CDR3 region has the DNA TGTGCCAGCACCCCTTGGCGTCTCCAAGAGACCCAGTACTTC.

This rearrangement joins TRBV5-1 to TRBJ2-5; D is unclear. This CDR3 has 13 amino acids. The V gene's germline CDR1 is SGHRS and CDR2 YFSETQ. V was clipped by 9 bases and J by 5 bases, with 17 bases between them. CDR3 sequence reads: CATSFAEGETQYF. CDR3 bases: TGCGCCACCTCCTTTGCGGAAGGGGAGACCCAGTACTTC.

J is TRBJ1-2 and V is TRBV27; 7 nucleotides line up with TRBD1. From germline, CDR1 is MNHEY and CDR2 SMNVEV (reference sequence). V gave up 3 bases and J gave up 3 bases; unmatched junction bases: 7. The CDR3 sequence is 15 residues long. The CDR3 region has the DNA TGTGCCAGCAGTTTCCGCGGCAGGGGGGACTATGGCTACACCTTC. It yields the protein CASSFRGRGDYGYTF.

The CDR3 sequence is CASSLAVGGVDTQYF. The CDR3 nucleotides read TGTGCCAGCAGCTTGGCCGTAGGAGGGGTAGATACGCAGTATTTT. The rearrangement links TRBV5-8 to TRBJ2-3; D is perhaps TRBD2 (6 bases). The CDR3 spans 15 residues. Trimming took 0 bases from V and 5 from J, leaving 13 bases between them. CDR1 and CDR2 (germline): SGHTS, YDEGEE.

The rearrangement links TRBV18 to TRBJ1-1, with 7 bases that match TRBD1. J gave up 4 bases and V 2 bases, and 7 bases lay outside the gene matches. Per the germline V gene, CDR1 is KGHSH and CDR2 is LQKENI. This CDR3 has 15 amino acids. CDR3 amino acids: CASSPKRGPVTEAFF. The CDR3 DNA is TGTGCCAGCTCACCAAAGAGGGGGCCGGTCACTGAAGCTTTCTTT.

V usage is TRBV7-2 and J usage is TRBJ2-2; D may be TRBD1 (6 bases). Per germline, CDR1 SGHTA and CDR2 FQGNSA. CDR3 length: 15 residues. V shed 1 base and J shed 3 bases, with 9 bases lying between them. CDR3 sequence (DNA): TGTGCCAGCAGCTTAGGGGGGCCCTACACCGGGGAGCTGTTTTTT. Its protein is CASSLGGPYTGELFF.

This rearrangement joins TRBV29-1 to TRBJ2-2; 9 bases match TRBD1. CDR3 length: 15 amino acids. The junction had 6 bases not matched to a gene; V was cut back by 5 bases and J by 2 bases. Germline CDR1 is SQVTM and CDR2 is ANQGSEA. The CDR3 region is CSVRATGGNTGELFF. For the CDR3, the DNA is TGCAGCGTTCGGGCGACAGGGGGTAACACCGGGGAGCTGTTTTTT.

The rearrangement uses TRBV19 and TRBJ2-1; tentatively, D is TRBD2 (5 bases). The V end was cut by 0 bases, the J end by 0 bases, with 18 bases between. The CDR3 spans 19 residues. Germline V lookup: CDR1 LNHDA, CDR2 SQIVND (reference sequence). CDR3 protein: CASSIDPLGGRDSYNEQFF. The CDR3, as DNA: TGTGCCAGTAGTATAGATCCCCTCGGCGGGCGCGACTCCTACAATGAGCAGTTCTTC.

The chain combines TRBV6-1 with TRBJ2-3, with 10 nucleotides matching TRBD2. This CDR3 has 20 residues. Germline trimming cut 4 bases from V and 1 base from J; bases unmatched to any gene: 17. The V gene's germline CDR1 is MNHNS and CDR2 SASEGT. CDR3 in amino acids: CASSATTSGRGAVGTDTQYF. CDR3 in DNA: TGTGCCAGCAGTGCAACGACTAGCGGGCGGGGGGCCGTCGGCACAGATACGCAGTATTTT.

The chain recombines TRBV9 with TRBJ2-6, with 7 bases lining up with TRBD1. Per the germline V gene, CDR1 is SGDLS and CDR2 is YYNGEE. The J segment lost 0 bases and the V segment lost 4 bases, leaving 16 bases of the junction unmatched. The CDR3 has 20 amino acids. The CDR3 here is CASSPRGSDRLSSGANVLTF. CDR3 sequence (DNA): TGTGCCAGCAGCCCCCGGGGATCGGACAGGCTGAGCTCTGGGGCCAACGTCCTGACTTTC.

The count of this clone is one. The rearrangement links TRBV18 to TRBJ2-1; 7 bases map to TRBD1. The V gene's germline CDR1 is KGHSH and CDR2 LQKENI. The CDR3 runs to 14 residues. V gave up 5 bases and J gave up 5 bases; unmatched junction bases: 6. DNA for the CDR3: TGTGCCAGCTCATCAAGGGACAGCAACAATGAGCAGTTCTTC. Amino acids: CASSSRDSNNEQFF.

V is TRBV7-9 and J is TRBJ2-1, with D perhaps TRBD1 or TRBD2 (6 bases each). V lost 2 bases to trimming and J lost 1 base, with 12 bases between them. The V gene's germline CDR1 is SEHNR and CDR2 FQNEAQ (reference sequence). The CDR3 is 16 residues long. CDR3 loop: CASSLPTGRSYNEQFF. DNA for the CDR3: TGTGCCAGCAGCTTACCAACAGGGAGGTCCTACAATGAGCAGTTCTTC. The full variable domain, its missing parts supplied by reference TRBV7-9 and TRBJ2-1, is DTGVSQNPRHKITKRGQNVTFRCDPISEHNRLYWYRQTLGQGPEFLTYFQNEAQLEKSRLLSDRFSAERPKGSFSTLEIQRTEQGDSAMYLCASSLPTGRSYNEQFFGPGTRLTVL.

With regard to this clone: Relative to the germline gene, one junction end is altered; a read error may explain this. The CDR3, as DNA: TGCGCCAGCAGCCAAGTGCCCCCGGGACAGGGGGGGCCGCTAGACTTC. It translates to CASSQVPPGQGGPLDF. The V and J genes are TRBV4-1 and TRBJ2-7; 11 positions match TRBD1. The length of the CDR3 is 16 residues. Germline V gene lookup returns CDR1 MGHRA and CDR2 YSYEKL.

V is TRBV9 and J is TRBJ2-1; TRBD2 aligns across 11 bases. Trimming cost V 3 bases and J 7 bases; bases outside gene matches: 15. The CDR3 sequence is 18 residues long. The V gene's germline CDR1 is SGDLS and CDR2 YYNGEE. CDR3 sequence: CASSDRTRLAGLRNEQFF. The CDR3, as DNA: TGTGCCAGCAGCGACCGGACCCGACTAGCGGGATTAAGGAATGAGCAGTTCTTC.

The genes are TRBV15 and TRBJ1-3; no definite D call. Germline V gene sequence: CDR1 LNHNV, CDR2 YYDKDF (reference sequence). The CDR3 is 15 residues long. Trimming took off 1 base at V and 1 base at J, with 8 bases between the two ends. The CDR3 nucleotides read TGTGCCACCAGCAGAGTATTCGGTTCTGGAAACACCATATATTTT. This translates into CATSRVFGSGNTIYF.

The genes are TRBV10-2 and TRBJ2-7; no clear D gene. The V end lost 6 bases, the J end lost 6 bases, and 15 bases lay between the germline ends. CDR3 length equals 13 residues. CDR1 and CDR2 (germline): WSHSY, SAAADI. This CDR3 reads CASRAPSLGEQYF. CDR3 DNA sequence: TGCGCCAGCAGGGCCCCCTCGCTAGGCGAGCAGTACTTC.

The chain employs TRBV9 and TRBJ2-7; 9 nucleotides match TRBD2. With V trimmed by 3 bases and J by 2 bases, 3 bases remained unmatched. The CDR3 has 14 amino acids. The germline V gene has CDR1 SGDLS and CDR2 YYNGEE. The CDR3 DNA follows: TGTGCCAGCAGCGAGAGCGGGAGGCCCTACGAGCAGTACTTC. As protein: CASSESGRPYEQYF.

The chain combines TRBV5-4 with TRBJ2-7; the match to TRBD2 covers 10 bases. The CDR3 is made up of 15 amino acids. Germline-derived CDR1 and CDR2 are SGHNT and YYREEE (reference sequence). With V trimmed by 1 base and J by 5 bases, 6 bases remained unmatched. CDR3 DNA: TGTGCCAGCAGCTTGTCAGCGGGAGGGCCCCACGAGCAGTACTTC. Amino acids: CASSLSAGGPHEQYF.

This rearrangement joins TRBV28 to TRBJ2-7; 7 bases are a match to TRBD1. The trim removed 4 bases at V and 4 bases at J, leaving 10 bases unmatched. The CDR3 runs to 15 residues. Germline CDR1 and CDR2: MDHEN and SYDVKM. The CDR3 region is CASSSTGSGPYEQYF. The CDR3 DNA reads as TGTGCCAGCAGTTCGACAGGGTCGGGACCTTACGAGCAGTACTTC. The full variable domain, in which reference TRBV28 and TRBJ2-7 provide the parts outside the CDR3, is DVKVTQSSRYLVKRTGEKVFLECVQDMDHENMFWYRQDPGLGLRLIYFSYDVKMKEKGDIPEGYSVSREKKERFSLILESASTNQTSMYLCASSSTGSGPYEQYFGPGTRLTVT.

The rearrangement links TRBV7-9 to TRBJ1-1; D is undetermined. Looked up from germline, CDR1 is SEHNR and CDR2 is FQNEAQ (reference sequence). The CDR3 loop spans 11 amino acids. The V gene lost 3 bases and the J gene lost 5 bases, with 4 bases spanning the gap. CDR3 coding DNA: TGTGCCAGCAGCTTTTTGACTGAAGCTTTCTTT. Its protein product is CASSFLTEAFF.

The genes are TRBV27 and TRBJ2-7; TRBD1 aligns across 9 bases. CDR3 length equals 14 residues. J was trimmed by 5 bases and V by 5 bases; bases with no gene match: 7. Germline lookup yields CDR1 MNHEY and CDR2 SMNVEV (reference sequence). For the CDR3, the DNA is TGTGCCAGCAGTAACCGGGACAGGGTCAACGAGCAGTACTTC. The encoded protein is CASSNRDRVNEQYF.

V usage is TRBV28 and J usage is TRBJ2-2; the D gene could be TRBD1 or TRBD2 (5 bases each). The CDR3 length is 14 residues. The V end was cut by 5 bases, the J end by 4 bases, with 11 bases between. Per the germline V gene, CDR1 is MDHEN and CDR2 is SYDVKM. CDR3 coding DNA: TGTGCCAGCAGTCTAGTCGGGACCACCGGGGAGCTGTTTTTT. This codes for CASSLVGTTGELFF.

On this clone itself: Different DNA sequences within this sample yield the same CDR3. The chain employs TRBV19 and TRBJ2-3; D unresolved. The germline V gene has CDR1 LNHDA and CDR2 SQIVND (reference sequence). This CDR3 comprises 15 residues. V lost 1 base to trimming and J lost 0 bases, with 8 bases between them. The CDR3, as DNA: TGTGCCAGTAGTATAGGGTCCGGTAGCACAGATACGCAGTATTTT. This codes for CASSIGSGSTDTQYF.